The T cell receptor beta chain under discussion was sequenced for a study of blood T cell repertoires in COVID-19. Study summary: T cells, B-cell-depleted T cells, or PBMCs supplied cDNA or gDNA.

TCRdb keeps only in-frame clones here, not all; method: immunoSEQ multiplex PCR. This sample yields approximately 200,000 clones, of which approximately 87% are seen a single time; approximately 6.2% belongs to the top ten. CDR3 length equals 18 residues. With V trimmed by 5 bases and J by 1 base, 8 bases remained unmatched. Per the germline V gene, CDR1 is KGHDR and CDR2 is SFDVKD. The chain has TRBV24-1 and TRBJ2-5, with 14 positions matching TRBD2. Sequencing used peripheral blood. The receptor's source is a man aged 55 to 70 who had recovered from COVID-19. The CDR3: CATSVPGTSGRTQETQYF. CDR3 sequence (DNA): TGTGCCACCAGTGTCCCCGGGACTAGCGGGAGAACCCAAGAGACCCAGTACTTC.